What follows are 25 T cell receptor beta chains derived from one specimen sequenced in a study of T-cell reconstitution after alpha-beta-depleted transplantation in children. Unique molecular identifiers were used in preparing the TCRbeta library. One entry per CDR3 protein results from TCRdb running MiXCR on the PCR reads. The data contain more than 200,000 distinct CDR3 sequences, approximately 9.7% of them singletons. This specimen was PBMCs from the stem cell graft donor, taken from the stem cell graft. All receptors derive from a human donor who donated a stem cell graft to a child with SCID.

The J gene is TRBJ2-5, the V gene TRBV6-2 or TRBV6-3; 10 nucleotides match TRBD1. Germline CDR1 is MNHEY and CDR2 is SVGEGT. The CDR3 totals 15 residues. V lost 6 bases to trimming and J lost 4 bases; unmatched junction nucleotides: 8. Here the CDR3 reads CASSRTTGGAETQYF. In DNA form, the CDR3 reads TGTGCCAGCAGCCGGACGACAGGGGGCGCAGAGACCCAGTACTTC.

This clonotype was recorded many times. The CDR3 DNA reads TGTGCCAGCAGCTTCCGGACTAGCTCCCTTTTCTACGAGCAGTACTTC. This codes for CASSFRTSSLFYEQYF. The chain employs TRBV11-3 and TRBJ2-7; 8 bases match TRBD2. Unmatched junction bases numbered 10, after V lost 3 bases and J lost 3 bases. Germline CDR1 SGHNT, CDR2 YENEEA. The CDR3 loop spans 16 amino acids.

This clonotype was picked up many times. The CDR3 protein is CASSLVPQTQYF. As DNA, the CDR3 is TGTGCCAGCAGCTTAGTACCGCAGACCCAGTACTTC. The genes are TRBV11-2 and TRBJ2-5; D is uncertain. Trimming stripped 1 base from V and 6 bases from J, with 6 bases between. Germline loops: CDR1 SGHAT, CDR2 FQNNGV. The CDR3 extends over 12 amino acids.

In its sample, this clonotype was seen many times. The chain uses TRBV7-2 and TRBJ2-7; 14 nucleotides align to TRBD2. The CDR3 is made up of 15 amino acids. Germline CDR1 is SGHTA and CDR2 is FQGNSA. After removal of 5 bases from V and 2 bases from J, the junction contained 2 bases not matched to a gene. The CDR3 DNA reads TGTGCCAGCAGCGGGACTAGCGGGGGTACCTACGAGCAGTACTTC. This translates into CASSGTSGGTYEQYF.

This clonotype has a count of ten or more. This chain joins TRBV6-5 and TRBJ1-3; 8 nucleotides align to TRBD1. The CDR3 length is 16 residues. CDR1 and CDR2 from the germline V gene are MNHEY and SVGAGI. The V gene end was trimmed by 5 bases and the J gene end by 2 bases; junction bases not matched to a gene: 8. CDR3 sequence (DNA): TGTGCCAGCAGTACCCTAGGACAGGGAGCTGGAAACACCATATATTTT. Amino acid sequence: CASSTLGQGAGNTIYF.

In regard to this clonotype: The junction shows a germline mismatch at one end, possibly a read error. CDR3 DNA: TGTGCCTGCAGCCGGACTAGCGGGGGGGCTCGGTTCGATGAGCAGTTCTTC. Its protein is CACSRTSGGARFDEQFF. V usage is TRBV3-1 and J usage is TRBJ2-1; TRBD2 agrees at 15 bases. Germline V CDR1 and CDR2: LGHDT, YNNKEL (reference sequence). The CDR3 has 17 amino acids.

This clonotype was found a few times. The chain joins TRBV5-1 to TRBJ2-2, with TRBD1 as a possible D gene (5 bases). V was shortened by 4 bases and J by 0 bases, with 13 bases between the two germline ends. This CDR3 is 16 amino acids long. Germline CDR1 and CDR2: SGHRS and YFSETQ. CDR3 region: CASSATGSANTGELFF. The CDR3 nucleotides are TGCGCCAGCAGCGCCACAGGTTCAGCGAACACCGGGGAGCTGTTTTTT.

The chain carries TRBV6-2 or TRBV6-3 and TRBJ2-3; weak D call: TRBD2 (6 bases). This CDR3 is built from 15 residues. Germline V gene sequence: CDR1 MNHEY, CDR2 SVGEGT. The V end lost 6 bases, the J end lost 4 bases, and 17 bases lay between the germline ends. The CDR3 spells CASSHGDWGADTQYF. CDR3 in DNA: TGTGCCAGCAGCCACGGGGACTGGGGGGCAGATACGCAGTATTTT.

This clonotype was observed at least ten times. This chain uses TRBV7-9 with TRBJ2-7; 7 bases are a match to TRBD1. The CDR3 covers 16 residues. The germline V gene encodes CDR1 SEHNR and CDR2 FQNEAQ (reference sequence). Trimming cost V 8 bases and J 0 bases; bases outside gene matches: 13. The CDR3 loop is CASSLTAGQDSYEQYF. Written as DNA, the CDR3 is TGTGCCAGCTCCTTGACGGCAGGACAGGACTCCTACGAGCAGTACTTC.

Many counts were recorded for this clonotype. The V call is TRBV12-3 or TRBV12-4, the J call TRBJ2-2, with 10 bases fitting TRBD1. The CDR3 spans 16 residues. After removal of 6 bases from V and 7 bases from J, the junction contained 11 bases not matched to a gene. This CDR3 is CASSKIDRGLSGELFF. DNA of the CDR3: TGTGCCAGCAGCAAAATCGACAGGGGGCTCAGCGGGGAGCTGTTTTTT.

This clonotype was recorded many times. This chain connects TRBV15 to TRBJ2-1, with D maybe TRBD2 (5 bases). V dropped 0 bases and J dropped 9 bases, with 27 bases sitting between them. The CDR3 is made up of 19 amino acids. Germline CDR1 reads LNHNV; CDR2 reads YYDKDF (reference sequence). The CDR3 here is CATSRDSGGTRHLVSEQFF. CDR3 sequence (DNA): TGTGCCACCAGCAGAGATTCCGGAGGAACCAGACACCTAGTATCTGAGCAGTTCTTC.

As to this clonotype: This sequence may be a read error, since a much larger clone differs from it by one base. The CDR3 does not close with the conserved phenylalanine or tryptophan, likely indicating a read error. The V and J genes are TRBV7-9 and TRBJ1-4; a possible D gene is TRBD1 (5 bases). Trimming left V 1 base short and J 6 bases short, with 18 bases between. The CDR3 has 17 amino acids. Germline V gives CDR1 SEHNR, CDR2 FQNEAQ (reference sequence). This CDR3 reads CASSLGQRGPRDEKLFY. The CDR3 nucleotides read TGTGCCAGCAGCTTAGGACAAAGGGGACCCCGAGATGAAAAACTGTTTTAT.

This clonotype was seen repeatedly, ten times or more. V and J are TRBV12-3 or TRBV12-4 and TRBJ1-2; D not resolved. The CDR3 has 14 residues. V lost 6 bases and J lost 2, with 13 bases in between. The CDR3 loop reads CASRSEPGNYGYTF. DNA for the CDR3: TGTGCCAGCAGGTCCGAACCGGGGAACTATGGCTACACCTTC.

This clonotype has ten or more counts. The genes are TRBV6-5 and TRBJ1-2; 7 bases fit TRBD1. Germline V gene sequence: CDR1 MNHEY, CDR2 SVGAGI. V shed 6 bases, J shed 4 bases, and the junction held 11 bases outside the gene matches. The CDR3 loop spans 15 amino acids. In DNA, the CDR3 is TGTGCCAGCAGACCACAAACAGGGGTCACCTATGGCTACACCTTC. Translated, it gives CASRPQTGVTYGYTF.

This clonotype came up many times. V is TRBV20-1 and J is TRBJ2-7, with D perhaps given as TRBD1 or TRBD2 (6 bases each). The germline V and J ends were trimmed by 1 base and 4 bases, with 11 bases remaining between them. The CDR3 is 13 residues long. CDR1 and CDR2 (germline): DFQATT, SNEGSKA (reference sequence). This chain's CDR3 is CSARGGAQYEQYF. CDR3 nucleotide sequence: TGCAGTGCTAGAGGGGGGGCTCAGTACGAGCAGTACTTC.

This clonotype was observed many times. The chain couples TRBV29-1 to TRBJ2-7, with 7 nucleotides matching TRBD1. With 7 bases clipped from V and 5 bases from J, the junction kept 14 bases outside the gene matches. The CDR3 runs 14 residues. Germline-derived CDR1 and CDR2 are SQVTM and ANQGSEA. DNA for the CDR3: TGCAGCGGTGCTTCCTACGGGACAGAGGACGAGCAGTACTTC. Translated, it gives CSGASYGTEDEQYF.

The V call is TRBV29-1, the J call TRBJ1-1; D remains ambiguous. V was clipped by 7 bases and J by 5 bases, with 8 bases between them. The V gene's germline CDR1 is SQVTM and CDR2 ANQGSEA. The CDR3 totals 10 residues. The DNA for the CDR3 is TGCAGCGGTCTTTTAACTGAAGCTTTCTTT. Residues: CSGLLTEAFF.

The table lists this clonotype with a few counts. V gene TRBV28 combines with J gene TRBJ1-2; D is uncertain. CDR1 is MDHEN and CDR2 is SYDVKM in the germline V gene. This CDR3 is 12 amino acids long. V lost 4 bases to trimming and J lost 3 bases, with 6 bases between them. CDR3 sequence reads: CASSSEYYGYTF. The CDR3 region has the DNA TGTGCCAGCAGTTCGGAATACTATGGCTACACCTTC.

The chain is built from TRBV5-5 and TRBJ2-1; 10 bases line up with TRBD1. The trim removed 4 bases at V and 4 bases at J, leaving 5 bases unmatched. The CDR3 has 15 amino acids. Germline assignment: CDR1 SGHKS and CDR2 YYEKEE (reference sequence). This chain's CDR3 is CASSIPGQGYNEQFF. In nucleotides, the CDR3 is TGTGCCAGCAGCATTCCGGGACAGGGGTACAATGAGCAGTTCTTC.

This clonotype has a count of ten or more. The rearrangement joins TRBV6-2 or TRBV6-3 to TRBJ2-5; possibly TRBD1 for D (6 bases). The CDR3 length is 17 residues. Trimming pared 0 bases from V and 2 bases from J, leaving 16 bases between. From germline, CDR1 is MNHEY and CDR2 SVGEGT. The CDR3 DNA follows: TGTGCCAGCAGTTACTCGAGCTCCGGGACACAGCAAGAGACCCAGTACTTC. It specifies CASSYSSSGTQQETQYF.

This clonotype was detected many times. The junction departs from germline at one end; a sequencing error may be responsible. This rearrangement joins TRBV7-2 to TRBJ1-1; 9 positions agree with TRBD1. Germline assignment: CDR1 SGHTA and CDR2 FQGNSA. The CDR3 spans 13 residues. The CDR3 nucleotides are TGCGCCAGCAGCTTGGGACAGGGCACTGAAGCTTTCTTT. Residues: CASSLGQGTEAFF. The full variable domain, its missing parts supplied by reference TRBV7-2 and TRBJ1-1, is GAGVSQSPSNKVTEKGKDVELRCDPISGHTALYWYRQSLGQGLEFLIYFQGNSAPDKSGLPSDRFSAERTGGSVSTLTIQRTQQEDSAVYLCASSLGQGTEAFFGQGTRLTVV.

This clonotype appeared many times. The chain joins TRBV5-6 to TRBJ1-5; D gene unclear. Deletions cut 1 base from V and 6 bases from J, with 8 bases between. This CDR3 is built from 13 residues. Germline loops: CDR1 SGHDT, CDR2 YYEEEE. CDR3 sequence (DNA): TGTGCCAGCAGCTTGTCGATGGGTCAGCCCCAGCATTTT. It encodes CASSLSMGQPQHF.

At least ten counts were recorded for this clonotype. The chain's CDR3 is CSSPGTGYTEAFF. The CDR3 nucleotides read TGCAGTTCCCCCGGGACGGGATACACTGAAGCTTTCTTT. The rearrangement uses TRBV20-1 and TRBJ1-1; possible D gene TRBD1, 5 bases. The V and J ends lost 8 bases and 3 bases respectively, with 16 bases between them. Germline V gene data show CDR1 as DFQATT and CDR2 as SNEGSKA (reference sequence). This CDR3 has 13 residues.

There are many counts of this clonotype. V usage is TRBV9 and J usage is TRBJ1-6; D unresolved. In germline, CDR1 is SGDLS, CDR2 YYNGEE. V dropped 7 bases and J dropped 10 bases, with 15 bases sitting between them. The CDR3 is made up of 13 amino acids. Here the CDR3 DNA reads TGTGCCAGCTCCATGGAAACGGGGTCACCCCTCCACTTT. Its protein is CASSMETGSPLHF. The full variable domain, rest sourced from reference TRBV9 and TRBJ1-6, is DSGVTQTPKHLITATGQRVTLRCSPRSGDLSVYWYQQSLDQGLQFLIQYYNGEERAKGNILERFSAQQFPDLHSELNLSSLELGDSALYFCASSMETGSPLHFGNGTRLTVT.

This clonotype was counted many times. The J gene is TRBJ2-7, the V gene TRBV5-1, with 7 bases aligning to TRBD1. V shed 5 bases and J 0 bases; nucleotides not matched to a gene: 14. The CDR3 is made up of 17 amino acids. Germline V gene data show CDR1 as SGHRS and CDR2 as YFSETQ. The CDR3 here is CASSRQGRTVSSYEQYF. The CDR3 nucleotides are TGCGCCAGCAGTCGACAGGGTAGAACTGTATCCTCCTACGAGCAGTACTTC.